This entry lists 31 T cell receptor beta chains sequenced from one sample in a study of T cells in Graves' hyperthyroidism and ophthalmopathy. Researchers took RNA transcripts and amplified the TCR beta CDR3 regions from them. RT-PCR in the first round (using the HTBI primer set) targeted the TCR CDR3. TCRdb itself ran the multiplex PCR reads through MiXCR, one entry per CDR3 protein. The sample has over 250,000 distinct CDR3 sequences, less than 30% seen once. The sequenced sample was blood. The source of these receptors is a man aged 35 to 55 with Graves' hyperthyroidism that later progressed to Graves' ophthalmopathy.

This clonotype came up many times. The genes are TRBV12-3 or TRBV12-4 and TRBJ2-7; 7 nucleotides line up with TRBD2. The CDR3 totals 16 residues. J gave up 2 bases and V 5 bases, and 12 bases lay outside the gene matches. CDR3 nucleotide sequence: TGTGCCAGCAGTCCCCGATCGGCGGGAGAAACCTACGAGCAGTACTTC. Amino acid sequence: CASSPRSAGETYEQYF.

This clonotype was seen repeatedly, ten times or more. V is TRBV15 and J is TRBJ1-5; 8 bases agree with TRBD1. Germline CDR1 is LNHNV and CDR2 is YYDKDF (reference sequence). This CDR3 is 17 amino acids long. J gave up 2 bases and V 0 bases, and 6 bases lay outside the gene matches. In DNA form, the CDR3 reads TGTGCCACCAGCAGAGATAAGGACAGGGTAGGCAATCAGCCCCAGCATTTT. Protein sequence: CATSRDKDRVGNQPQHF.

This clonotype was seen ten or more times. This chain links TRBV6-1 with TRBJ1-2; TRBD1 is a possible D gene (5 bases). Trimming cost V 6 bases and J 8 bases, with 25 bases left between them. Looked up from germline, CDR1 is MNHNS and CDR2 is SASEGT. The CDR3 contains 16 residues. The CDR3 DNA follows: TGTGCCAGCAGGAACTACCCGACAGCGGACGGGATCGGCTACACCTTC. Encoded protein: CASRNYPTADGIGYTF.

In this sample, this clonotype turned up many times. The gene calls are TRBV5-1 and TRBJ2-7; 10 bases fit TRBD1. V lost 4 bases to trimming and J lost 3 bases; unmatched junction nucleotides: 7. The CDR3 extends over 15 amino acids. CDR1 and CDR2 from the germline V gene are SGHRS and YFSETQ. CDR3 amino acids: CASSTSGTGVYEQYF. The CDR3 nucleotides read TGCGCCAGCAGCACATCCGGGACAGGGGTCTACGAGCAGTACTTC.

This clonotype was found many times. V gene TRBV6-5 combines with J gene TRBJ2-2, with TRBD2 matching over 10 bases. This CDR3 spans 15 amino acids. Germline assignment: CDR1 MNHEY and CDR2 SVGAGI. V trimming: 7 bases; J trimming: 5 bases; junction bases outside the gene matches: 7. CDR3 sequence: CASTFSGRLTGELFF. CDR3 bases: TGTGCCAGCACTTTTAGCGGGAGGCTGACCGGGGAGCTGTTTTTT.

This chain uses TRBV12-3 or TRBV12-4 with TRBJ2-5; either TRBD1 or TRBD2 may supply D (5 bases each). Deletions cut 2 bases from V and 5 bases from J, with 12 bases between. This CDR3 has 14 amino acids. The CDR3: CASSLPPREETQYF. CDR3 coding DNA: TGTGCCAGCAGTTTACCCCCCAGGGAGGAGACCCAGTACTTC.

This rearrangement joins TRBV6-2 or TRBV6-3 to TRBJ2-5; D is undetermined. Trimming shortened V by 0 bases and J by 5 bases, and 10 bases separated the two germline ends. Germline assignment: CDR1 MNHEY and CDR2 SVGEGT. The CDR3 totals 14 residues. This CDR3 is CASSYSILTETQYF. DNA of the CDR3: TGTGCCAGCAGTTACTCGATCTTGACGGAGACCCAGTACTTC.

The CDR3 is CASSLWGRGVAYEQYF. For the CDR3, the DNA is TGTGCCAGCAGTTTATGGGGCAGGGGAGTCGCCTACGAGCAGTACTTC. J is TRBJ2-7 and V is TRBV27, with D tentatively TRBD1 (6 bases). Trimming removed 1 base at V and 2 bases at J, with 15 bases between. Germline CDR1 reads MNHEY; CDR2 reads SMNVEV (reference sequence). There are 16 residues in the CDR3.

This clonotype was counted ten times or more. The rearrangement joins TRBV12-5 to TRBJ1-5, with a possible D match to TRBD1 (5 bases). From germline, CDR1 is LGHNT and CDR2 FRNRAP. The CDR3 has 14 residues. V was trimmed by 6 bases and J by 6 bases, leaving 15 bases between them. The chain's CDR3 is CASGRTRGLQPQHF. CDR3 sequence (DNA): TGTGCTAGTGGGAGGACAAGGGGCCTTCAGCCCCAGCATTTT.

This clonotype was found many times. The CDR3 nucleotides are TGTGCCAGTAGTTCCCTCCCGGGGGGGGCATATGAGACCCAGTACTTC. As protein: CASSSLPGGAYETQYF. The chain joins TRBV19 to TRBJ2-5, with 8 bases that match TRBD2. J lost 5 bases, V lost 5 bases, and 13 bases had no gene match. The CDR3 consists of 16 residues. Germline CDR1 and CDR2: LNHDA and SQIVND (reference sequence).

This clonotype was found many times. Here the CDR3 DNA reads TGTGCCTGGAGTGTACGTTTAATGAACACTGAAGCTTTCTTT. Translating it yields CAWSVRLMNTEAFF. The chain carries TRBV30 and TRBJ1-1; D remains ambiguous. V was trimmed by 0 bases and J by 0 bases, leaving 8 bases between them. This CDR3 is built from 14 residues. Germline CDR1 GTSNPN, CDR2 SVGIG (reference sequence).

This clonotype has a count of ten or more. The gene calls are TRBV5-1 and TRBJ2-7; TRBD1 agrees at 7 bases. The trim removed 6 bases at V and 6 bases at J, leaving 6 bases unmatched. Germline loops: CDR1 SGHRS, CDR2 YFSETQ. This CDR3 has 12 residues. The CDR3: CASNTGDGEQYF. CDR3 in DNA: TGCGCCAGCAATACAGGGGACGGCGAGCAGTACTTC.

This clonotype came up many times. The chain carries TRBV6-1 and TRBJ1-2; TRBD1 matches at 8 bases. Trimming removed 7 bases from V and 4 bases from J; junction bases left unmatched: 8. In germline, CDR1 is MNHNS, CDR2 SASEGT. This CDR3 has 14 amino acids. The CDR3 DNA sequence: TGTGCCAGCATTGGCAGGGGGCCAACCTATGGCTACACCTTC. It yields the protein CASIGRGPTYGYTF.

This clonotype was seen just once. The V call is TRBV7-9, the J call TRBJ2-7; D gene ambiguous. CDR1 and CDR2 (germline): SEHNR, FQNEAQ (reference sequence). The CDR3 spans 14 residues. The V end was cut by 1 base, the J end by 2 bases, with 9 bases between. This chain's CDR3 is CASSLVSQTYEQYF. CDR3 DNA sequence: TGTGCCAGCAGCTTAGTTAGCCAAACCTACGAGCAGTACTTC.

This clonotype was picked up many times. CDR3 sequence reads: CASSFQREGPGTQYF. In DNA, the CDR3 is TGTGCCAGCAGTTTTCAGCGGGAGGGCCCTGGGACCCAGTACTTC. The rearrangement joins TRBV12-3 or TRBV12-4 to TRBJ2-5; 10 positions agree with TRBD2. The CDR3 runs 15 residues. Trimming removed 3 bases from V and 7 bases from J; junction bases left unmatched: 8.

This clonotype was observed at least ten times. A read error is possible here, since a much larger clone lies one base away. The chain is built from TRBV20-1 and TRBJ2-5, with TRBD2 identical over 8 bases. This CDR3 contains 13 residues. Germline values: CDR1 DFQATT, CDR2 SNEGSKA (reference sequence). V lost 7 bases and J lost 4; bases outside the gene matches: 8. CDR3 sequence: CSVEPTSGETQYF. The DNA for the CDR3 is TGCAGTGTAGAACCCACTAGCGGAGAGACCCAGTACTTC.

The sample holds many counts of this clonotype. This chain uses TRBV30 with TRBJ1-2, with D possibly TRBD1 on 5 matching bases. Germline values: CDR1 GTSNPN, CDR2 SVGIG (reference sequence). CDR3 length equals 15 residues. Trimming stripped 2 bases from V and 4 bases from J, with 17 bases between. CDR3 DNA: TGTGCCTGGAGTCCTCAGGTTCAGGGTGTCTATGGCTACACCTTC. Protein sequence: CAWSPQVQGVYGYTF.

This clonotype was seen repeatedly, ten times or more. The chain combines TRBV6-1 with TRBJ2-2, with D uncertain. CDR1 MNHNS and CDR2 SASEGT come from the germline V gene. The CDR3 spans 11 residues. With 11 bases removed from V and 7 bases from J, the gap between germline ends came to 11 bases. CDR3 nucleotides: TGTGCCGTTCTTTTTGTCGGGGAGCTGTTTTTT. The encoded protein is CAVLFVGELFF.

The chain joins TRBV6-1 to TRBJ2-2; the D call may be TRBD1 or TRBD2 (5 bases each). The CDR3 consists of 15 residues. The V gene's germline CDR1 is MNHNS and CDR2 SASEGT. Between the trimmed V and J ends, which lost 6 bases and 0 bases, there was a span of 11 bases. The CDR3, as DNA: TGTGCCAGCAGGGGGACCGATGCGAACACCGGGGAGCTGTTTTTT. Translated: CASRGTDANTGELFF.

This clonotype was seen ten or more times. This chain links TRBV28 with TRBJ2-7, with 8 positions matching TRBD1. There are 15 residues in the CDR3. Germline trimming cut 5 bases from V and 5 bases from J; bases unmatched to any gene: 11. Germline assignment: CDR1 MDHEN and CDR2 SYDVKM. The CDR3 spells CASSQAPGQDDEQYF. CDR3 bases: TGTGCCAGCAGTCAAGCCCCGGGACAGGACGACGAGCAGTACTTC. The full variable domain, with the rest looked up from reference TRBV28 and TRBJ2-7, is DVKVTQSSRYLVKRTGEKVFLECVQDMDHENMFWYRQDPGLGLRLIYFSYDVKMKEKGDIPEGYSVSREKKERFSLILESASTNQTSMYLCASSQAPGQDDEQYFGPGTRLTVT.

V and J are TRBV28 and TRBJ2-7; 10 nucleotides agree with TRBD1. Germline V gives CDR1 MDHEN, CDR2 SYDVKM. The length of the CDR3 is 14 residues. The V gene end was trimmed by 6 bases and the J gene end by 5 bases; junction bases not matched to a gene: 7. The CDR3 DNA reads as TGTGCCAGCAGGTCAGACAGGGGGCCGGACGAGCAGTACTTC. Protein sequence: CASRSDRGPDEQYF.

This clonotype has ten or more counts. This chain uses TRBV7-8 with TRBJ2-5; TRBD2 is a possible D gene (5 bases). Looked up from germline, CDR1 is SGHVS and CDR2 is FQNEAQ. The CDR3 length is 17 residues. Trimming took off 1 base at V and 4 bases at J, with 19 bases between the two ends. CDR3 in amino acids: CASSLVILAGFTETQYF. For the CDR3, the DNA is TGTGCCAGCAGCTTAGTGATCCTAGCCGGGTTTACAGAGACCCAGTACTTC.

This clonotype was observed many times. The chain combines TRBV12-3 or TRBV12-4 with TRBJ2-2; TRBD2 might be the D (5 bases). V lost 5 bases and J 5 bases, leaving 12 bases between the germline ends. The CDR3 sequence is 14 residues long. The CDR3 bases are TGTGCCAGCAGTCCCGGCGGGCTGACCGGGGAGCTGTTTTTT. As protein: CASSPGGLTGELFF.

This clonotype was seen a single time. In DNA, the CDR3 is TGTGCCAGCAGCCAAGACCGCGGGCCATCCGCCGGGGAGACCCAGTACTTC. It yields the protein CASSQDRGPSAGETQYF. This sequence joins TRBV12-3 or TRBV12-4 and TRBJ2-5, with D perhaps TRBD2 (5 bases). CDR3 length equals 17 residues. The ends were cut back, 6 bases at V and 5 bases at J, with 25 bases in the middle.

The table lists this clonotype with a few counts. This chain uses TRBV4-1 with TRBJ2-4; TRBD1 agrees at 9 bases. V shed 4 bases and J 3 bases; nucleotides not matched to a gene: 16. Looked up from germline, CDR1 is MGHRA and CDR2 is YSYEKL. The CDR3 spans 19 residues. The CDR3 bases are TGCGCCAGCAGCCTAGCCCCCCCGACAGGGGGTTTTCTCAAAAACATTCAGTACTTC. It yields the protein CASSLAPPTGGFLKNIQYF.

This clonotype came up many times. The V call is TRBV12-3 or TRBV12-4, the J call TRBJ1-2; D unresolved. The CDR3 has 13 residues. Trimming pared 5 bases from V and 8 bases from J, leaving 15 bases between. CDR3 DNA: TGTGCCAGCAGTCTAATGAAGCCCAAAGGCTACACCTTC. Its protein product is CASSLMKPKGYTF.

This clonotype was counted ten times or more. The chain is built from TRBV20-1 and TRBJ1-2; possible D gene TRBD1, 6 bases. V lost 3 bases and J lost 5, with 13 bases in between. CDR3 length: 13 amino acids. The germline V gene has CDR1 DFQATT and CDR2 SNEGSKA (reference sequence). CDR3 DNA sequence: TGCAGTGCTAGGGACAGCGAGGCTTATGGCTACACCTTC. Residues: CSARDSEAYGYTF.

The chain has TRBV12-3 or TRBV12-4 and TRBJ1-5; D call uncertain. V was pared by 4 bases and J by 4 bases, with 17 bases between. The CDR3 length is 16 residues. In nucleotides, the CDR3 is TGTGCCAGCAGTTACTCAATGGGGTCGGCAAATCAGCCCCAGCATTTT. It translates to CASSYSMGSANQPQHF.

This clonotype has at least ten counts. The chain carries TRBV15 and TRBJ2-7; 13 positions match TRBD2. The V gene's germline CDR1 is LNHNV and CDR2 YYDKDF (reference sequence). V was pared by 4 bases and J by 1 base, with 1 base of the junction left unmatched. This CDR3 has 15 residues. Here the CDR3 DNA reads TGTGCCACCAGCAAGACTAGCGGGAGGTCCTACGAGCAGTACTTC. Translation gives CATSKTSGRSYEQYF.

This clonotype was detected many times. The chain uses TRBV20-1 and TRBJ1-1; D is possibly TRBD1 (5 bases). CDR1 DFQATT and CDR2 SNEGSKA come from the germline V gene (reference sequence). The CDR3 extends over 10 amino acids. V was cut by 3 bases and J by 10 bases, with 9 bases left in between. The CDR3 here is CSASDRGAFF. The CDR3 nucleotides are TGCAGTGCTAGCGATAGGGGAGCTTTCTTT.

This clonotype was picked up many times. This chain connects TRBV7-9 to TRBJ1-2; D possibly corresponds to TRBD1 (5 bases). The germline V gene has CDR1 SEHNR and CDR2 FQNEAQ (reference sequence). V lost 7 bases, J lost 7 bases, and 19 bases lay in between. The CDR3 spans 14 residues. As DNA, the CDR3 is TGTGCCAGCATTATCCAGGAAGGGGTTCCTGGCTACACCTTC. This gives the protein CASIIQEGVPGYTF.